These 3 T cell receptor beta chains were all obtained from the same sample, sequenced in a study of T-cell reconstitution after alpha-beta-depleted transplantation in children. Library preparation (for TCRbeta) was performed with unique molecular identifiers. TCRdb re-analysed the PCR reads in MiXCR, keeping a single row per CDR3 protein. The sample holds around 240,000 distinct CDR3 sequences, over 9.5% seen once. Sequenced material: PBMCs from the stem cell graft donor, taken from the stem cell graft. The receptors stem from a human donor who donated a stem cell graft to a child with SCID.

The chain combines TRBV20-1 with TRBJ2-5; 11 bases are a match to TRBD2. From germline, CDR1 is DFQATT and CDR2 SNEGSKA (reference sequence). The CDR3 runs 16 residues. The CDR3 spells CCVLSLLAGGYETQYF. The CDR3 DNA reads as TGCTGTGTCCTATCCCTTCTAGCGGGGGGTTATGAGACCCAGTACTTC.

Many counts were recorded for this clonotype. The genes are TRBV29-1 and TRBJ2-1; no definite D call. V dropped 6 bases and J dropped 4 bases, with 7 bases sitting between them. This CDR3 region has 11 residues. Germline CDR1 SQVTM, CDR2 ANQGSEA. The CDR3 DNA reads TGCAGCGTGACCCCTTACAATGAGCAGTTCTTC. This codes for CSVTPYNEQFF.

This clonotype occurred a few times. CDR3 region: CACPGQATYEQYF. The CDR3 nucleotides are TGTGCCTGCCCGGGACAGGCGACCTACGAGCAGTACTTC. The chain employs TRBV30 and TRBJ2-7; 8 bases match TRBD1. The CDR3 covers 13 residues. V shed 6 bases and J 2 bases; nucleotides not matched to a gene: 6. CDR1 is GTSNPN and CDR2 is SVGIG in the germline V gene (reference sequence).